Shown below are 32 T cell receptor beta chains from a single sample sequenced in a study of T-cell memory formation after mild COVID-19. Using its own MiXCR run on the 5' RACE reads, TCRdb lists one record per CDR3 protein. The sample lists approximately 430,000 distinct CDR3 sequences; about a quarter were seen once. Material for sequencing was PBMCs or a T cell subset sorted from them (not recorded which). Receptor source: an adult woman who had mild COVID-19 (a few samples of this study predate the infection). Cell type and time point are not known.

This clonotype was picked up a small number of times. Here the CDR3 reads CASTIGLLRTDTQYF. CDR3 nucleotides: TGTGCCAGTACGATAGGACTCCTCCGCACAGATACGCAGTATTTT. The rearrangement links TRBV19 to TRBJ2-3; possible D gene TRBD2, 5 bases. V was pared by 7 bases and J by 1 base, with 15 bases between. This CDR3 has 15 amino acids. CDR1 and CDR2 from the germline V gene are LNHDA and SQIVND (reference sequence). The entire variable domain, with the rest obtained from reference TRBV19 and TRBJ2-3, is as follows: DGGITQSPKYLFRKEGQNVTLSCEQNLNHDAMYWYRQDPGQGLRLIYYSQIVNDFQKGDIAEGYSVSREKKESFPLTVTSAQKNPTAFYLCASTIGLLRTDTQYFGPGTRLTVL.

The rearrangement joins TRBV15 to TRBJ2-7; D assignment may be TRBD1 or TRBD2 (5 bases each). Germline CDR1 is LNHNV and CDR2 is YYDKDF (reference sequence). The length of the CDR3 is 13 residues. The germline V and J ends were trimmed by 3 bases and 2 bases, with 8 bases remaining between them. The CDR3 region has the DNA TGTGCCACCAGCAGGGGACGTACCTACGAGCAGTACTTC. Protein sequence: CATSRGRTYEQYF.

This clonotype has more than one count but fewer than ten. The chain recombines TRBV7-9 with TRBJ2-1; 10 positions agree with TRBD2. V gave up 4 bases and J gave up 7 bases; unmatched junction bases: 13. Germline CDR1 SEHNR, CDR2 FQNEAQ (reference sequence). The CDR3 is 17 residues long. In DNA form, the CDR3 reads TGTGCCAGCAGCTCTACCTGGGTCCCTAGCGGGAGTAATGAGCAGTTCTTC. Its translation: CASSSTWVPSGSNEQFF.

The V and J genes are TRBV18 and TRBJ1-1; weak D call: TRBD1 (5 bases). Trimming removed 4 bases at V and 0 bases at J, with 18 bases between. This CDR3 contains 17 residues. Germline CDR1 KGHSH, CDR2 LQKENI. CDR3 loop: CASSLLDTVPMNTEAFF. The CDR3 nucleotides read TGTGCCAGCTCACTCCTGGACACAGTCCCTATGAACACTGAAGCTTTCTTT.

This clonotype was seen a few times. The genes are TRBV6-6 and TRBJ2-3; D unresolved. V dropped 7 bases and J dropped 0 bases, with 11 bases sitting between them. This CDR3 contains 14 residues. CDR1 and CDR2 (germline): MNHNY, SVGAGI (reference sequence). The CDR3 DNA sequence: TGTGCCAGCACTCGGGTCGGGAGCACAGATACGCAGTATTTT. Amino acids: CASTRVGSTDTQYF.

The sample holds a few counts of this clonotype. The chain links TRBV15 to TRBJ2-7; D is undetermined. The germline V gene encodes CDR1 LNHNV and CDR2 YYDKDF (reference sequence). CDR3 length: 14 amino acids. Trimming removed 5 bases from V and 4 bases from J, with 15 bases in between. In DNA form, the CDR3 reads TGTGCCACCAGCGGCCTTCGCGGAAGGTACGAGCAGTACTTC. It specifies CATSGLRGRYEQYF.

This chain uses TRBV10-3 with TRBJ2-2; D unclear. The CDR3 length is 14 residues. Deletions cut 10 bases from V and 4 bases from J, with 16 bases between. Germline V CDR1 and CDR2: ENHRY, SYGVKD. In nucleotides, the CDR3 is TGTGCCACCCGGGCCAGCGAGAGCACCGGGGAGCTGTTTTTT. It specifies CATRASESTGELFF.

This chain joins TRBV7-3 and TRBJ2-2; D perhaps matches TRBD2 (6 bases). The CDR3 runs 15 residues. The V gene's germline CDR1 is SGHTA and CDR2 FQGTGA. V dropped 4 bases and J dropped 8 bases, with 17 bases sitting between them. CDR3 sequence: CASSSGGTIIGELFF. For the CDR3, the DNA is TGTGCCAGCAGCTCCGGGGGAACAATCATTGGGGAGCTGTTTTTT.

This clonotype was seen a few times. The gene calls are TRBV5-1 and TRBJ1-1; 8 bases fit TRBD1. Trimming cost V 6 bases and J 6 bases; bases outside gene matches: 13. Per the germline V gene, CDR1 is SGHRS and CDR2 is YFSETQ. The CDR3 loop spans 15 amino acids. CDR3 sequence reads: CASIHYGQGKAEAFF. The CDR3 coding sequence is TGCGCCAGCATACACTACGGACAGGGCAAAGCTGAAGCTTTCTTT.

V gene TRBV29-1 combines with J gene TRBJ1-1; D gene unclear. V was clipped by 7 bases and J by 3 bases, with 12 bases between them. The CDR3 has 12 residues. CDR1 and CDR2 from the germline V gene are SQVTM and ANQGSEA. The CDR3 here is CSAQTWDTEAFF. The CDR3 bases are TGCAGCGCCCAGACTTGGGACACTGAAGCTTTCTTT.

The chain combines TRBV20-1 with TRBJ1-4, with TRBD1 matching over 7 bases. Losses at the gene ends were 2 bases for V and 4 bases for J; bases not matched to a gene: 7. Germline V gene data show CDR1 as DFQATT and CDR2 as SNEGSKA (reference sequence). This CDR3 is built from 15 residues. CDR3 amino acids: CSARLRQGNNEKLFF. The DNA of the CDR3 is TGCAGTGCTAGACTCCGACAGGGCAATAATGAAAAACTGTTTTTT.

This clonotype was observed a few times. This chain links TRBV6-5 with TRBJ2-7; TRBD1 or TRBD2 may be the D gene (5 bases each). Trimming shortened V by 2 bases and J by 3 bases, and 11 bases separated the two germline ends. CDR3 length equals 14 residues. The germline V gene has CDR1 MNHEY and CDR2 SVGAGI. The CDR3 sequence is CASSYGGRSYEQYF. DNA of the CDR3: TGTGCCAGCAGTTACGGGGGTAGGAGCTACGAGCAGTACTTC.

The chain links TRBV6-5 to TRBJ2-3; D remains ambiguous. V was trimmed by 5 bases and J by 2 bases, leaving 14 bases between them. The CDR3 loop spans 15 amino acids. Germline V CDR1 and CDR2: MNHEY, SVGAGI. As DNA, the CDR3 is TGTGCCAGCAGTAGCTTGGAGATTAACACAGATACGCAGTATTTT. Its protein is CASSSLEINTDTQYF.

The chain links TRBV10-3 to TRBJ2-5, with TRBD2 identical over 7 bases. With 2 bases clipped from V and 2 bases from J, the junction kept 5 bases outside the gene matches. The CDR3 spans 15 residues. Per germline, CDR1 ENHRY and CDR2 SYGVKD. CDR3 DNA: TGTGCCATCAGTGAGGCGAGCGGGGTACAAGAGACCCAGTACTTC. As protein: CAISEASGVQETQYF.

This clonotype was detected a few times. The V gene is TRBV29-1, the J gene TRBJ1-1; D gene unclear. The CDR3 runs to 14 residues. Deletions cut 4 bases from V and 6 bases from J, with 18 bases between. Germline CDR1 reads SQVTM; CDR2 reads ANQGSEA. DNA for the CDR3: TGCAGCGTTGGGGTTAGGTCTCCTAACTCTGAAGCTTTCTTT. Protein sequence: CSVGVRSPNSEAFF.

There are a few counts of this clonotype. The chain is built from TRBV2 and TRBJ2-3; a weak D match, TRBD1 (7 bases). Trimming cost V 6 bases and J 0 bases, with 16 bases left between them. The CDR3 sequence is 16 residues long. CDR1 SNHLY and CDR2 FYNNEI come from the germline V gene. CDR3 region: CASRAGGLRSTDTQYF. The CDR3 DNA sequence: TGTGCCAGCAGGGCAGGGGGACTTAGGAGCACAGATACGCAGTATTTT.

The sample holds one count of this clonotype. V and J are TRBV7-2 and TRBJ1-5; 10 bases fit TRBD1. The CDR3 runs 15 residues. CDR1 is SGHTA and CDR2 is FQGNSA in the germline V gene. J lost 6 bases, V lost 3 bases, and 5 bases had no gene match. The CDR3 is CASSLRQGAGQPQHF. DNA for the CDR3: TGTGCCAGCAGCTTGAGACAGGGGGCGGGTCAGCCCCAGCATTTT.

CDR3 residues: CSARAGQAGRGYTF. The CDR3 DNA sequence: TGCAGTGCTAGAGCCGGGCAGGCAGGGAGGGGCTACACCTTC. V usage is TRBV20-1 and J usage is TRBJ1-2; D perhaps matches TRBD1 (5 bases). The CDR3 consists of 14 residues. CDR1 is DFQATT and CDR2 is SNEGSKA in the germline V gene (reference sequence). V lost 1 base and J 8 bases, leaving 17 bases between the germline ends.

Here the CDR3 reads CASSLRPSGTYEQYF. The CDR3 coding sequence is TGTGCCAGCAGCCTCCGGCCTAGCGGAACCTACGAGCAGTACTTC. The rearrangement uses TRBV3-1 and TRBJ2-7, with 7 bases identical to TRBD2. This CDR3 spans 15 amino acids. After removal of 4 bases from V and 2 bases from J, the junction contained 8 bases not matched to a gene. CDR1 LGHDT and CDR2 YNNKEL come from the germline V gene (reference sequence).

This clonotype has a single count. V gene TRBV7-6 combines with J gene TRBJ2-5, with 9 bases aligning to TRBD1. This CDR3 comprises 17 residues. Germline V gene data show CDR1 as SGHVS and CDR2 as FNYEAQ. J gave up 4 bases and V 1 base, and 10 bases lay outside the gene matches. CDR3 residues: CASSLGDREPSRETQYF. CDR3 sequence (DNA): TGTGCCAGCAGCTTAGGGGACAGGGAACCATCTCGAGAGACCCAGTACTTC.

This clonotype was observed a handful of times. V is TRBV5-1 and J is TRBJ2-3; possibly TRBD2 for D (5 bases). Germline assignment: CDR1 SGHRS and CDR2 YFSETQ. V lost 4 bases and J 1 base, leaving 19 bases between the germline ends. The CDR3 has 17 amino acids. The CDR3 is CASSAAPATGGTDTQYF. The CDR3 DNA reads as TGCGCCAGCAGCGCGGCCCCTGCGACCGGGGGCACAGATACGCAGTATTTT.

This clonotype was seen more than once but under ten times. The V and J genes are TRBV11-2 and TRBJ2-3, with a possible D match to TRBD1 (6 bases). Trimming cost V 6 bases and J 3 bases, with 19 bases left between them. Germline CDR1 SGHAT, CDR2 FQNNGV. CDR3 length: 16 residues. The CDR3 DNA follows: TGTGCCAGCAGTAGTCCGGGACACCCTTTAACAGATACGCAGTATTTT. Its protein is CASSSPGHPLTDTQYF. Together with reference TRBV11-2 and TRBJ2-3, the CDR3 gives the full variable domain: EAGVAQSPRYKIIEKRQSVAFWCNPISGHATLYWYQQILGQGPKLLIQFQNNGVVDDSQLPKDRFSAERLKGVDSTLKIQPAKLEDSAVYLCASSSPGHPLTDTQYFGPGTRLTVL.

This clonotype was picked up many times. The CDR3, as DNA: TGTGCCAGCAGCTCGCGAGCGGGGCGATACGAGCAGTACTTC. Protein sequence: CASSSRAGRYEQYF. V is TRBV7-2 and J is TRBJ2-7; TRBD2 agrees at 7 bases. CDR1 is SGHTA and CDR2 is FQGNSA in the germline V gene. The V and J ends lost 4 bases and 4 bases, in that order; junction bases with no gene match: 7. This CDR3 has 14 amino acids.

This clonotype was seen ten or more times. The genes are TRBV18 and TRBJ2-3; D not resolved. The CDR3 consists of 14 residues. Germline CDR1 is KGHSH and CDR2 is LQKENI. V was pared by 3 bases and J by 2 bases, with 9 bases between. The CDR3 bases are TGTGCCAGCTCACCGGGAAGGTCCACAGATACGCAGTATTTT. As protein: CASSPGRSTDTQYF. The entire variable domain, with the rest obtained from reference TRBV18 and TRBJ2-3, is as follows: NAGVMQNPRHLVRRRGQEARLRCSPMKGHSHVYWYRQLPEEGLKFMVYLQKENIIDESGMPKERFSAEFPKEGPSILRIQQVVRGDSAAYFCASSPGRSTDTQYFGPGTRLTVL.

V usage is TRBV20-1 and J usage is TRBJ2-3, with TRBD2 matching 7 bases. V lost 0 bases, J lost 6 bases, and 9 bases stayed unmatched. This CDR3 is built from 15 residues. The germline CDR1 and CDR2 sequences are DFQATT and SNEGSKA (reference sequence). CDR3 in amino acids: CSARDWDYTRDTQYF. DNA for the CDR3: TGCAGTGCTAGAGACTGGGACTATACGCGGGATACGCAGTATTTT.

This clonotype was seen a few times. The CDR3 bases are TGTGCCAGCAGTTACACGGGGCAGGGGGCGGTTGGCACTGAAGCTTTCTTT. Translating it yields CASSYTGQGAVGTEAFF. The V and J genes are TRBV6-6 and TRBJ1-1; 8 bases map to TRBD1. Germline loops: CDR1 MNHNY, CDR2 SVGAGI (reference sequence). With V trimmed by 2 bases and J by 4 bases, 12 bases remained unmatched. The CDR3 contains 17 residues.

This rearrangement joins TRBV3-1 to TRBJ2-1; D call uncertain. Germline loops: CDR1 LGHDT, CDR2 YNNKEL (reference sequence). The CDR3 loop spans 18 amino acids. V lost 0 bases and J lost 2, with 17 bases in between. CDR3 sequence reads: CASSQDGPIRSTYNEQFF. CDR3 in DNA: TGTGCCAGCAGCCAAGATGGACCTATCCGATCCACCTACAATGAGCAGTTCTTC.

CDR3 amino acids: CASSHIRGLPSYEQYF. CDR3 DNA sequence: TGTGCCAGCAGTCACATAAGGGGGCTCCCCTCCTACGAGCAGTACTTC. The chain recombines TRBV12-3 or TRBV12-4 with TRBJ2-7, with 7 nucleotides matching TRBD1. Trimming at V came to 5 bases and at J to 0 bases, leaving 10 bases not matched to a gene. This CDR3 is built from 16 residues.

This clonotype was seen more than once but under ten times. J is TRBJ1-2 and V is TRBV5-1, with 10 bases identical to TRBD1. The V gene end was trimmed by 6 bases and the J gene end by 8 bases; junction bases not matched to a gene: 7. Germline CDR1 is SGHRS and CDR2 is YFSETQ. The CDR3 length is 13 residues. In DNA form, the CDR3 reads TGCGCCAGCAAGCCCGGGACAGGGGTAGGCTACACCTTC. As protein: CASKPGTGVGYTF.

This sequence joins TRBV3-1 and TRBJ2-3; 11 nucleotides line up with TRBD2. The V gene end was trimmed by 2 bases and the J gene end by 4 bases; junction bases not matched to a gene: 5. The CDR3 totals 16 residues. In germline, CDR1 is LGHDT, CDR2 YNNKEL (reference sequence). CDR3 in DNA: TGTGCCAGCAGCCAAACTAGCGGGGGTCGGTCAGATACGCAGTATTTT. This sequence encodes CASSQTSGGRSDTQYF.

The table lists this clonotype with a few counts. The CDR3 coding sequence is TGCAGCGACCGACAGGGAGGAGATACGCAGTATTTT. Its translation: CSDRQGGDTQYF. This chain links TRBV29-1 with TRBJ2-3; D perhaps matches TRBD1 (7 bases). The length of the CDR3 is 12 residues. The germline V gene has CDR1 SQVTM and CDR2 ANQGSEA. The V end lost 7 bases, the J end lost 5 bases, and 13 bases lay between the germline ends.

This clonotype came up a few times. The chain employs TRBV2 and TRBJ1-4; 7 bases line up with TRBD1. The germline CDR1 and CDR2 sequences are SNHLY and FYNNEI. The CDR3 totals 14 residues. The V segment lost 6 bases and the J segment 4 bases; nucleotides outside the gene matches: 5. The CDR3 sequence is CASRKGQRNEKLFF. CDR3 nucleotides: TGTGCCAGCAGGAAGGGACAGCGTAATGAAAAACTGTTTTTT.